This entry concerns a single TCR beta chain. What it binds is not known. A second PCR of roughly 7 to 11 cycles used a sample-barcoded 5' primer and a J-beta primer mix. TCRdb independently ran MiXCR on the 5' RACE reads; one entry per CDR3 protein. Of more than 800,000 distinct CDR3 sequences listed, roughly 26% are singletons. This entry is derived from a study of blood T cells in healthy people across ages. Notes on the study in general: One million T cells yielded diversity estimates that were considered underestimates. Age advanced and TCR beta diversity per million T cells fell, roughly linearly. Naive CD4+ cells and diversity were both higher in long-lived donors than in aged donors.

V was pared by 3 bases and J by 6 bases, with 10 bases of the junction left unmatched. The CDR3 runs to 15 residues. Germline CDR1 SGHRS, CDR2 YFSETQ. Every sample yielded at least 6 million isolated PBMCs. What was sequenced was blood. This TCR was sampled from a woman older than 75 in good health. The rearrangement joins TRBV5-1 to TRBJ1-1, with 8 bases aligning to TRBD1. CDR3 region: CASSSFGTGQPEAFF. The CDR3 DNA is TGCGCCAGCAGCTCTTTCGGGACAGGTCAACCTGAAGCTTTCTTT. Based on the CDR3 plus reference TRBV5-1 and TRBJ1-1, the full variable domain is KAGVTQTPRYLIKTRGQQVTLSCSPISGHRSVSWYQQTPGQGLQFLFEYFSETQRNKGNFPGRFSGRQFSNSRSEMNVSTLELGDSALYLCASSSFGTGQPEAFFGQGTRLTVV.